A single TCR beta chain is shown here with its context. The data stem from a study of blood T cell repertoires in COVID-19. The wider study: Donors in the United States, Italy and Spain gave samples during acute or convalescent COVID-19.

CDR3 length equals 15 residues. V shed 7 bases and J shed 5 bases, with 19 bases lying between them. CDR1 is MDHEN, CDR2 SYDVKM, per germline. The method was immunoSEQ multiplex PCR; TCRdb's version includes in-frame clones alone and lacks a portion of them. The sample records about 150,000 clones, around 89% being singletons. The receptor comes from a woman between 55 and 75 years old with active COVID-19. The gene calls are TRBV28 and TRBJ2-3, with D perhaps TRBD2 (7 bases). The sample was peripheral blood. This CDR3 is CASTRGGGPIDTQYF. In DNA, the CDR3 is TGTGCCAGCACCCGAGGGGGAGGGCCTATAGATACGCAGTATTTT.